The entry that follows covers one TCR beta chain sequence. The CDR3 has 16 amino acids. With 5 bases clipped from V and 8 bases from J, the junction kept 12 bases outside the gene matches. Germline V gives CDR1 SGHRS, CDR2 YFSETQ. This sample is drawn from a study of cytomegalovirus exposure and HLA in healthy donors. The PCR ran on 60 Vbeta and 13 Jbeta primers. The protocol was immunoSEQ multiplex PCR, while the TCRdb copy is restricted to in-frame clones and leaves out a portion. The table records about 180,000 clones, about four fifths of them present only once. The gene calls are TRBV5-1 and TRBJ1-6; 8 nucleotides line up with TRBD1. The origin of this receptor is a girl aged 10 to 17 in good health and CMV-seropositive. Sample: PBMCs. CDR3 coding DNA: TGCGCCAGCAGACCCCAGACAGGGGCCCGCTATTCACCCCTCCACTTT. Residues: CASRPQTGARYSPLHF.